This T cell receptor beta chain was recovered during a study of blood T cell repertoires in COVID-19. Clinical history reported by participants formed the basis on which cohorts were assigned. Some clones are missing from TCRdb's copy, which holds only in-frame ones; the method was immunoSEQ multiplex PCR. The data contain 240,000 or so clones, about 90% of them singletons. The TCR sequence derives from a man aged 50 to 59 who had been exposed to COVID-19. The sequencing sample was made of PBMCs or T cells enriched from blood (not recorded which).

The DNA for the CDR3 is TGCGCCAGCAGCTTCAGGGTGGAAAATGAGCAGTTCTTC. This encodes CASSFRVENEQFF. The gene calls are TRBV5-1 and TRBJ2-1, with D possibly matching TRBD1 (5 bases). Germline loops: CDR1 SGHRS, CDR2 YFSETQ. V was cut by 2 bases and J by 7 bases, with 10 bases left in between. The CDR3 spans 13 residues.